One sample yielded the 18 T cell receptor beta chains listed below, sequenced in a study of cytotoxic CD8 clonotypes in ibrutinib-treated CLL. TCRdb's table, derived via immunoSEQ multiplex PCR, lists solely in-frame clones and lacks some. The sample carries some 28,000 clones, around three fifths recorded once. The source material was PBMCs, sampled before ibrutinib treatment. Receptors originate from a human donor with chronic lymphocytic leukemia.

The CDR3 DNA sequence: TGTGCCAGCAGTTCTCGACTAGCCTACGAGCAGTACTTC. It encodes CASSSRLAYEQYF. The chain couples TRBV28 to TRBJ2-7; perhaps TRBD2 as D (6 bases). V was trimmed by 4 bases and J by 2 bases, leaving 9 bases between them. This CDR3 spans 13 amino acids. The germline CDR1 and CDR2 sequences are MDHEN and SYDVKM.

This rearrangement joins TRBV11-3 to TRBJ2-7; TRBD2 matches 7 bases. Germline trimming cut 0 bases from V and 7 bases from J; bases unmatched to any gene: 3. Germline-derived CDR1 and CDR2 are SGHNT and YENEEA. This CDR3 has 13 residues. CDR3 sequence: CASSLDAGDEQYF. DNA of the CDR3: TGTGCCAGCAGCTTAGACGCGGGGGATGAGCAGTACTTC.

This clone was counted a few times. This chain joins TRBV29-1 and TRBJ2-5; the D is unclear. The germline CDR1 and CDR2 sequences are SQVTM and ANQGSEA. The CDR3 runs to 11 residues. V was pared by 6 bases and J by 2 bases, with 7 bases between. In DNA, the CDR3 is TGCAGCGTCATTCGGCAAGAGACCCAGTACTTC. This gives the protein CSVIRQETQYF.

This clone occurred a few times. The chain links TRBV2 to TRBJ2-7; possible D gene TRBD1, 5 bases. CDR1 and CDR2 from the germline V gene are SNHLY and FYNNEI. V lost 4 bases, J lost 5 bases, and 18 bases lay in between. This CDR3 has 15 amino acids. The CDR3 bases are TGTGCCAGCAGTGTAAAAGGCAGGGTGGTCAACGAGCAGTACTTC. Translated, it gives CASSVKGRVVNEQYF.

This clone has just a few counts. The chain employs TRBV29-1 and TRBJ1-2; D unclear. Germline V lookup: CDR1 SQVTM, CDR2 ANQGSEA. The CDR3 contains 13 residues. With 0 bases removed from V and 4 bases from J, the gap between germline ends came to 9 bases. This CDR3 is CSVEDVPGYGYTF. The CDR3 DNA sequence: TGCAGCGTTGAAGATGTCCCGGGCTATGGCTACACCTTC.

This clone turned up a few times. V is TRBV10-3 and J is TRBJ1-2; 10 nucleotides align to TRBD1. The CDR3 covers 13 residues. CDR1 ENHRY and CDR2 SYGVKD come from the germline V gene. V shed 4 bases and J 12 bases; nucleotides not matched to a gene: 8. CDR3 protein: CAISASGTGEDTF. CDR3 coding DNA: TGTGCCATCAGTGCTTCCGGGACAGGGGAGGACACCTTC.

V and J are TRBV6-6 and TRBJ2-3; the match to TRBD1 covers 8 bases. With 4 bases clipped from V and 1 base from J, the junction kept 4 bases outside the gene matches. This CDR3 comprises 15 residues. Germline values: CDR1 MNHNY, CDR2 SVGAGI (reference sequence). CDR3 in amino acids: CASSSDRGRTDTQYF. The CDR3 bases are TGTGCCAGCAGTTCCGACAGGGGACGCACAGATACGCAGTATTTT.

The chain has TRBV6-6 and TRBJ1-4; TRBD1 agrees at 9 bases. Trimming at V came to 5 bases and at J to 0 bases, leaving 4 bases not matched to a gene. CDR3 size: 16 residues. Germline V gene lookup returns CDR1 MNHNY and CDR2 SVGAGI (reference sequence). The CDR3 sequence: CASSRTGAPTNEKLFF. Written as DNA, the CDR3 is TGTGCCAGCAGTAGGACAGGGGCTCCAACTAATGAAAAACTGTTTTTT.

This rearrangement joins TRBV5-4 to TRBJ2-5, with D possibly matching TRBD2 (7 bases). CDR1 SGHNT and CDR2 YYREEE come from the germline V gene (reference sequence). This CDR3 spans 16 amino acids. Trimming left V 5 bases short and J 5 bases short, with 22 bases between. As DNA, the CDR3 is TGTGCCAGCAGGAGACGCGGGGGCCTCTCTCGGGAGACCCAGTACTTC. Translated, it gives CASRRRGGLSRETQYF. Variable domain in full (rest from reference TRBV5-4 and TRBJ2-5): ETGVTQSPTHLIKTRGQQVTLRCSSQSGHNTVSWYQQALGQGPQFIFQYYREEENGRGNFPPRFSGLQFPNYSSELNVNALELDDSALYLCASRRRGGLSRETQYFGPGTRLLVL.

There are a few counts of this clone. The chain couples TRBV7-9 to TRBJ2-4; unclear D gene. The CDR3 is 15 amino acids. Germline CDR1 reads SEHNR; CDR2 reads FQNEAQ (reference sequence). The ends were cut back, 3 bases at V and 0 bases at J, with 9 bases in the middle. The CDR3 reads CASSFGRSAKNIQYF. The CDR3 region has the DNA TGTGCCAGCAGCTTCGGGCGTTCAGCCAAAAACATTCAGTACTTC.

This chain links TRBV7-2 with TRBJ2-1; tentative D call: TRBD2 (5 bases). CDR3 size: 15 residues. Germline V gene sequence: CDR1 SGHTA, CDR2 FQGNSA. Trimming shortened V by 2 bases and J by 4 bases, and 12 bases separated the two germline ends. CDR3 loop: CASSLTGFLYNEQFF. CDR3 coding DNA: TGTGCCAGCAGCTTAACGGGGTTTTTGTACAATGAGCAGTTCTTC. The whole variable domain, filled in from reference TRBV7-2 and TRBJ2-1, reads GAGVSQSPSNKVTEKGKDVELRCDPISGHTALYWYRQSLGQGLEFLIYFQGNSAPDKSGLPSDRFSAERTGGSVSTLTIQRTQQEDSAVYLCASSLTGFLYNEQFFGPGTRLTVL.

This clone was counted a single time. The chain couples TRBV19 to TRBJ2-5; either TRBD1 or TRBD2 may supply D (5 bases each). V lost 5 bases and J 5 bases, leaving 15 bases between the germline ends. There are 14 residues in the CDR3. CDR1 LNHDA and CDR2 SQIVND come from the germline V gene (reference sequence). The CDR3 DNA reads TGTGCCAGTAGTCCCCAGGGACCCAGGGAGACCCAGTACTTC. Residues: CASSPQGPRETQYF.

This clone has a handful of counts. The chain recombines TRBV13 with TRBJ2-3; 7 bases map to TRBD2. J was trimmed by 7 bases and V by 4 bases; bases with no gene match: 8. The CDR3 spans 14 residues. Germline-derived CDR1 and CDR2 are PRHDT and FYEKMQ (reference sequence). This chain's CDR3 is CASSSGRERYTQYF. CDR3 bases: TGTGCCAGCAGCTCAGGGAGGGAGCGCTATACGCAGTATTTT.

The V and J genes are TRBV9 and TRBJ2-7; TRBD1 matches at 7 bases. CDR3 size: 17 residues. Looked up from germline, CDR1 is SGDLS and CDR2 is YYNGEE. The junction had 12 bases not matched to a gene; V was cut back by 3 bases and J by 0 bases. The DNA of the CDR3 is TGTGCCAGCAGCGAAAGACAGGGCGTTCCCAACTCCTACGAGCAGTACTTC. It codes for CASSERQGVPNSYEQYF.

The gene calls are TRBV27 and TRBJ1-5; no reliable D call. V was clipped by 3 bases and J by 7 bases, with 10 bases between them. Germline values: CDR1 MNHEY, CDR2 SMNVEV (reference sequence). The CDR3 totals 13 residues. CDR3 in amino acids: CASSFRGRQPQHF. Written as DNA, the CDR3 is TGTGCCAGCAGTTTCCGAGGTCGACAGCCCCAGCATTTT.

CDR3 nucleotides: TGTGCCAGCAGCCATGACAGTCAAGAGACCCAGTACTTC. Translation: CASSHDSQETQYF. This rearrangement joins TRBV5-4 to TRBJ2-5, with a possible D match to TRBD1 (5 bases). Trimming cost V 4 bases and J 2 bases, with 9 bases left between them. In germline, CDR1 is SGHNT, CDR2 YYREEE (reference sequence). The CDR3 extends over 13 amino acids.

The chain has TRBV5-1 and TRBJ2-7, with TRBD2 as a possible D gene (6 bases). Germline loops: CDR1 SGHRS, CDR2 YFSETQ. V was clipped by 0 bases and J by 6 bases, with 10 bases between them. CDR3 length: 13 residues. The chain's CDR3 is CASSLAGSSEQYF. In DNA form, the CDR3 reads TGCGCCAGCAGCTTGGCCGGGAGCTCCGAGCAGTACTTC.

V and J are TRBV5-4 and TRBJ1-2; tentatively, D is TRBD1 (6 bases). Germline values: CDR1 SGHNT, CDR2 YYREEE (reference sequence). V was shortened by 4 bases and J by 3 bases, with 13 bases between the two germline ends. The CDR3 contains 14 residues. The CDR3 protein is CASSGQTGDYGYTF. As DNA, the CDR3 is TGTGCCAGCAGCGGGCAGACAGGAGACTATGGCTACACCTTC. The full variable domain, rest sourced from reference TRBV5-4 and TRBJ1-2, is ETGVTQSPTHLIKTRGQQVTLRCSSQSGHNTVSWYQQALGQGPQFIFQYYREEENGRGNFPPRFSGLQFPNYSSELNVNALELDDSALYLCASSGQTGDYGYTFGSGTRLTVV.